Here is one T cell receptor beta chain with its context. The source of the sample is a study of blood T cells in healthy people across ages. There are 19 residues in the CDR3. Germline loops: CDR1 SEHNR, CDR2 FQNEAQ (reference sequence). Then a second PCR, running roughly 7 to 12 cycles, was carried out with a sample-barcoded 5' primer and a J-beta primer mix. TCRdb reprocessed the 5' RACE reads with MiXCR, giving one entry per CDR3 protein. This table has approximately 830,000 distinct CDR3 sequences, around two thirds appearing once. Input material: blood. The receptor's source is a young man in good health. This chain uses TRBV7-9 with TRBJ2-1; 8 positions match TRBD1. The J call may be in error: the DNA end matches TRBJ2-7 better. DNA for the CDR3: TGTGCCAGCAGCTCCACCCTGGGACAGGTTCCCGGAAGGAACAATGAGCAGTACTTC. The encoded protein is CASSSTLGQVPGRNNEQYF.